This T cell receptor beta chain was found in a study of T-cell memory formation after mild COVID-19. Study-level information: Clusters were largely donor specific.

TCRdb re-analysed the 5' RACE reads in MiXCR, keeping a single row per CDR3 protein. The data show roughly 400,000 distinct CDR3 sequences, with 16% seen just once and roughly 21% held by the top ten. This clonotype showed up just a few times. This TCR was sampled from a man aged 18 to 30 who had mild COVID-19 (a few samples of this study predate the infection). Cell type and time point are not known. What was sequenced was PBMCs or a T cell subset sorted from them (not recorded which).

DNA of the CDR3: TGTGCCAGCAGTTACAGTCGGCGACACTACAATGAGCAGTTCTTC. Translation gives CASSYSRRHYNEQFF. V and J are TRBV6-6 and TRBJ2-1; D ambiguous. This CDR3 is built from 15 residues. Germline V CDR1 and CDR2: MNHNY, SVGAGI (reference sequence). Trimming pared 2 bases from V and 3 bases from J, leaving 11 bases between.